This TCR beta chain derives from a study of post-analysis software for immune sequencing data. About the study: Relapsing-remitting, secondary progressive and progressive-relapsing multiple sclerosis courses were included.

The CDR3 is made up of 14 amino acids. CDR1 is SQVTM and CDR2 is ANQGSEA in the germline V gene. V lost 4 bases, J lost 2 bases, and 8 bases stayed unmatched. Study results and caveats: Patients used roughly five TRBV segments, including TRBV5-6, TRBV5-1 and TRBV20-1, more often than controls.

Unique molecular identifiers tagged the TCR beta cDNA libraries. MiXCR, run by TCRdb on the PCR reads, gives a single entry per CDR3 protein. The profile shows about 810,000 distinct CDR3 sequences, approximately 50% of them singletons. This clonotype turned up a few times. The antigen is undetermined. The chain recombines TRBV29-1 with TRBJ2-7; 7 bases are shared with TRBD1. Sequenced material: blood. This clonotype was obtained from a girl under 18 with multiple sclerosis. Here the CDR3 DNA reads TGCAGCGTTGTTCCCGTCGGGACAGCCTACGAGCAGTACTTC. Translated: CSVVPVGTAYEQYF.